The 8 T cell receptor beta chains below come from one sample, sequenced in a study of liver allograft versus peripheral blood T cells. Study overall: What was compared were the T cell receptor repertoires in transplanted livers and those in the peripheral blood of recipients.

TCRdb independently ran MiXCR on the reads; one entry per CDR3 protein. The table includes around 9,000 distinct CDR3 sequences, just over 20% detected once. The receptors originated from a human patient who had a liver transplant. The T cells may partly be graft donor cells.

In its sample, this clonotype is medium-sized. Here the CDR3 DNA reads TGTGCCAGCAGTTTATGGAACAGGCTCCTCGTGAACACTGAAGCTTTCTTT. Its protein product is CASSLWNRLLVNTEAFF. The rearrangement joins TRBV28 to TRBJ1-1, with D perhaps matching TRBD1 (5 bases). V lost 0 bases, J lost 0 bases, and 14 bases lay in between. The V gene's germline CDR1 is MDHEN and CDR2 SYDVKM. This CDR3 contains 17 residues.

The rearrangement links TRBV20-1 to TRBJ2-3; D not certain. The germline gives CDR1 DFQATT, CDR2 SNEGSKA (reference sequence). The CDR3 is 10 residues long. V lost 4 bases, J lost 7 bases, and 6 bases lay in between. The DNA of the CDR3 is TGCAGTGCTATGAGCAATACGCAGTATTTT. Residues: CSAMSNTQYF.

The rearrangement links TRBV20-1 to TRBJ1-1; possible D gene TRBD1, 5 bases. The CDR3 runs to 13 residues. Trimming removed 2 bases at V and 3 bases at J, with 10 bases between. Per the germline V gene, CDR1 is DFQATT and CDR2 is SNEGSKA (reference sequence). CDR3 in amino acids: CSARFRGDTEAFF. DNA of the CDR3: TGCAGTGCTAGATTTAGGGGAGACACTGAAGCTTTCTTT.

This clonotype was seen at least ten times. J is TRBJ2-1 and V is TRBV19; unclear D gene. Looked up from germline, CDR1 is LNHDA and CDR2 is SQIVND (reference sequence). The V end lost 4 bases, the J end lost 5 bases, and 9 bases lay between the germline ends. The CDR3 runs to 13 residues. CDR3 sequence (DNA): TGTGCCAGTAGTAATCAGCCCAACAATGAGCAGTTCTTC. Protein sequence: CASSNQPNNEQFF.

This clonotype showed up just a few times. The gene calls are TRBV12-3 or TRBV12-4 and TRBJ1-2, with TRBD1 matching 10 bases. The CDR3 runs to 15 residues. Trimming at V came to 7 bases and at J to 3 bases, leaving 8 bases not matched to a gene. In DNA form, the CDR3 reads TGTGCCAGCACCCGTGGGGACAGGGGTGACTATGGCTACACCTTC. Translating gives CASTRGDRGDYGYTF.

By proportion, this clonotype is medium-sized. The V and J genes are TRBV24-1 and TRBJ2-5; the D gene is possibly TRBD1 (6 bases). The CDR3 runs to 14 residues. Trimming pared 4 bases from V and 5 bases from J, leaving 13 bases between. Per germline, CDR1 KGHDR and CDR2 SFDVKD. The CDR3 protein is CATSDIQGGETQYF. The CDR3 DNA reads as TGTGCCACCAGTGACATACAGGGTGGGGAGACCCAGTACTTC.

The chain has TRBV7-2 and TRBJ1-2; 7 bases map to TRBD1. This CDR3 contains 15 residues. The germline gives CDR1 SGHTA, CDR2 FQGNSA. Trimming took 5 bases from V and 8 from J; bases not matched to a gene: 14. Written as DNA, the CDR3 is TGTGCCAGCAGCGTCTTAGGAGGGGCAGGGGGAGGCTACACCTTC. Protein product: CASSVLGGAGGGYTF.

This chain joins TRBV7-3 and TRBJ1-6; D uncertain. The CDR3 consists of 14 residues. V dropped 4 bases and J dropped 7 bases, with 11 bases sitting between them. The V gene's germline CDR1 is SGHTA and CDR2 FQGTGA. Here the CDR3 DNA reads TGTGCCAGCAGCTCGGACCCGGCGAATTCACCCCTCCACTTT. The encoded protein is CASSSDPANSPLHF.